This is a list of T cell receptor beta chains from one sample in a study of blood T cell repertoires in COVID-19. Sequencing was performed with immunoSEQ multiplex PCR; in TCRdb, only in-frame clones are kept and a portion is missing. This table has about 290,000 clones, around 90% appearing once. The specimen sequenced was PBMCs or T cells enriched from blood (not recorded which). The source is a middle-aged woman who had recovered from COVID-19. Both conserved end residues are part of each CDR3. D genes are given only for firm matches. Some rows mark clone size as missing; the rest say once, few, many or name a class of expanded clone.

V	D	J	size	CDR3	DNA
TRBV5-1	TRBD1	TRBJ2-3	.	CASSPGGPSTDTQYF	TGCGCCAGCAGCCCAGGGGGTCCTAGCACAGATACGCAGTATTTT
TRBV5-1	.	TRBJ1-2	.	CASSPAALRPIGYTF	TGCGCCAGCAGCCCCGCGGCATTGAGGCCTATTGGCTACACCTTC
TRBV19	.	TRBJ1-1	few	CASTFLRGTEAFF	TGTGCCAGTACGTTCCTGCGGGGCACTGAAGCTTTCTTT
TRBV7-9	.	TRBJ1-2	.	CASSLALTDSYGYTF	TGTGCCAGCAGCTTAGCGCTGACAGACAGCTATGGCTACACCTTC
TRBV18	TRBD2	TRBJ2-1	.	CASSPGGLAGTNEQFF	TGTGCCAGCTCACCGGGGGGACTAGCGGGTACCAATGAGCAGTTCTTC
TRBV10-3	TRBD1	TRBJ1-5	once	CAISESGKGAGQPQHF	TGTGCCATCAGTGAGTCGGGTAAGGGGGCTGGTCAGCCCCAGCATTTT
TRBV2	.	TRBJ1-2	.	CASSRKAEPHYGYTF	TGTGCCAGCAGTAGGAAGGCGGAACCTCACTATGGCTACACCTTC
TRBV7-9	TRBD2	TRBJ2-5	.	CASRLAGGQETQYF	TGTGCCAGCAGACTAGCGGGGGGTCAAGAGACCCAGTACTTC
TRBV3-1/TRBV3-2	TRBD2	TRBJ2-1	.	CASSPITLAGVNEQFF	TGTGCCAGCAGCCCAATAACCCTAGCGGGTGTTAATGAGCAGTTCTTC
TRBV6-2/TRBV6-3	TRBD1	TRBJ1-5	.	CASSYSLKAEDRGRNQPQHF	TGTGCCAGCAGTTATAGTCTTAAAGCCGAGGACAGGGGGCGAAATCAGCCCCAGCATTTT
TRBV5-1	TRBD2	TRBJ2-3	.	CASRTGTSGGALDTQYF	TGCGCCAGCCGCACCGGGACTAGCGGGGGGGCTTTAGATACGCAGTATTTT
TRBV7-8	.	TRBJ1-4	once	CASSPRTQGKGEKLFF	TGTGCCAGCAGCCCTCGAACCCAGGGAAAAGGCGAAAAACTGTTTTTT
TRBV27	.	TRBJ1-2	.	CASSWTRGYGYTF	TGTGCCAGCAGTTGGACCAGGGGCTATGGCTACACCTTC
TRBV19	TRBD2	TRBJ2-5	.	CASSIGGGYQETQYF	TGTGCCAGTAGTATAGGGGGGGGGTACCAAGAGACCCAGTACTTC
TRBV19	TRBD1	TRBJ2-5	.	CASRRQGGETQYF	TGTGCCAGCAGAAGACAGGGGGGCGAGACCCAGTACTTC
TRBV2	TRBD1	TRBJ1-2	.	CASRPTDRGVIGYTF	TGTGCCAGCAGACCGACGGACAGGGGAGTCATTGGCTACACCTTC
TRBV19	.	TRBJ2-2	few	CASRAGPLSRTGELFF	TGTGCCAGTAGGGCGGGACCCCTGTCTCGGACCGGGGAGCTGTTTTTT
TRBV2	.	TRBJ1-1	.	CASRTTVNTEAFF	TGTGCCAGCAGGACGACAGTGAACACTGAAGCTTTCTTT
TRBV9	TRBD2	TRBJ2-1	.	CASSAREGRSDEQFF	TGTGCCAGCAGCGCTCGGGAGGGCCGAAGCGATGAGCAGTTCTTC
TRBV11-2	TRBD2	TRBJ2-1	.	CASSLGTSGLNEQFF	TGTGCCAGCAGCTTGGGGACTAGCGGCCTTAATGAGCAGTTCTTC
TRBV2	.	TRBJ1-1	once	CASTRDWAPEAFF	TGTGCCAGCACCCGAGATTGGGCGCCTGAAGCTTTCTTT
TRBV7-2	.	TRBJ1-2	.	CASIKSGGLGGYTF	TGTGCCAGCATCAAAAGTGGCGGCCTCGGTGGCTACACCTTC
TRBV7-2	.	TRBJ2-5	.	CASSGGPQETQYF	TGTGCCAGCAGCGGGGGCCCGCAAGAGACCCAGTACTTC
TRBV5-4	.	TRBJ1-1	.	CASQLISTGFTEAFF	TGTGCCAGCCAACTTATCTCCACAGGGTTCACTGAAGCTTTCTTT
TRBV7-2	TRBD2	TRBJ2-3	.	CASSFLAGGSGRTDTQYF	TGTGCCAGCAGCTTCCTAGCGGGAGGGTCGGGGCGCACAGATACGCAGTATTTT
TRBV19	.	TRBJ2-1	.	CASSIDAGRGGRDEQFF	TGTGCCAGTAGTATAGATGCCGGCCGGGGAGGTCGGGATGAGCAGTTCTTC
TRBV18	.	TRBJ1-1	.	CASSPSQATEAFF	TGTGCCAGCTCACCATCACAGGCCACTGAAGCTTTCTTT
TRBV27	.	TRBJ1-2	.	CASIRNRDGYTF	TGTGCCAGCATCAGAAACAGGGACGGCTACACCTTC